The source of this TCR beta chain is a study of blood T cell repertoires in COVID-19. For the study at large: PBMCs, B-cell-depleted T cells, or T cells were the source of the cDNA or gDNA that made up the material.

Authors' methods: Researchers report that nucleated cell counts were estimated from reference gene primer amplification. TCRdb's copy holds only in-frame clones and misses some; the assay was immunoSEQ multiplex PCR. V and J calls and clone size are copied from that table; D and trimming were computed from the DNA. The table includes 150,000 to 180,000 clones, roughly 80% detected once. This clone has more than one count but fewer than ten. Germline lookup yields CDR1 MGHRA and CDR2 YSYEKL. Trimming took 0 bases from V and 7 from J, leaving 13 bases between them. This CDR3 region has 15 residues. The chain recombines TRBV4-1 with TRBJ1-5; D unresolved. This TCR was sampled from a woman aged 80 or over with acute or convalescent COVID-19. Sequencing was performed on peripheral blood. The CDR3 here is CASSQDEASPQPQHF. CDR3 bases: TGCGCCAGCAGCCAAGATGAAGCATCACCCCAGCCCCAGCATTTT.